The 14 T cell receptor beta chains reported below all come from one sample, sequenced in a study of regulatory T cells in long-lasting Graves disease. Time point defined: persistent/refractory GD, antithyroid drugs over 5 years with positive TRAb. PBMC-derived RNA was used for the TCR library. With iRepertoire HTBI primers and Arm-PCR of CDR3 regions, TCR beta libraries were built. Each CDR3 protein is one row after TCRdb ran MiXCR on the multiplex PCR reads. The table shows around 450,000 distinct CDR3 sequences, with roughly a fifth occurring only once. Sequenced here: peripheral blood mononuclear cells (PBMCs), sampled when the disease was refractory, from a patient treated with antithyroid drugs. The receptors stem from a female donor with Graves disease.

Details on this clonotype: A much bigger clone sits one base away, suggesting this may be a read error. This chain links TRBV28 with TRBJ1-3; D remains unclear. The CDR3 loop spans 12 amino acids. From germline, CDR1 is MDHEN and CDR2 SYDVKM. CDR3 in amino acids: CASNLDRNTIYF. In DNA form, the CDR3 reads TGTGCCAGCAATTTAGACAGAAACACCATATATTTT.

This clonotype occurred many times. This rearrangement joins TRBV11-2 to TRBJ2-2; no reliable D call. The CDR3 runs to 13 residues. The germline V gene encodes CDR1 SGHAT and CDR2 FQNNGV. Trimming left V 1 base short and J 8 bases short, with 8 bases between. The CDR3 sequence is CASSLAAGGELFF. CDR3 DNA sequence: TGTGCCAGCAGCTTAGCGGCCGGGGGGGAGCTGTTTTTT. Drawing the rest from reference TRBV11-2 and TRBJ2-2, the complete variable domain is EAGVAQSPRYKIIEKRQSVAFWCNPISGHATLYWYQQILGQGPKLLIQFQNNGVVDDSQLPKDRFSAERLKGVDSTLKIQPAKLEDSAVYLCASSLAAGGELFFGEGSRLTVL.

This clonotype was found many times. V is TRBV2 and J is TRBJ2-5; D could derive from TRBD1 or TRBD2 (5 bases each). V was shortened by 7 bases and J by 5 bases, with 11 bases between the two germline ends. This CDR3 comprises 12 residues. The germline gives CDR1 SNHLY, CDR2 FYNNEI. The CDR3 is CASKGREETQYF. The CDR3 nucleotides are TGTGCCAGCAAGGGCAGGGAGGAGACCCAGTACTTC.

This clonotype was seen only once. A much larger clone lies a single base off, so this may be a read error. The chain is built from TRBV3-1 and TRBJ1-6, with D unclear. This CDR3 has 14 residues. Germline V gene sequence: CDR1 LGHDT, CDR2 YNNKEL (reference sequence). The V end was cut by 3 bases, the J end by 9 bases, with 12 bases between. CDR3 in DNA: TGTGCCAGCAGCCACGACGGAATTAGTTCACCCCTCCACTTT. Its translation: CASSHDGISSPLHF.

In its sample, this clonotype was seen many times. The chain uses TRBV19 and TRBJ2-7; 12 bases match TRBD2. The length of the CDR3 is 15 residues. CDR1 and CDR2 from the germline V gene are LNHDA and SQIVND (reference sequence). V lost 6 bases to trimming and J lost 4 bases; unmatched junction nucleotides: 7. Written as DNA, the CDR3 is TGTGCCAGTAGCATCGGACTAGCGGGATGGTACGAGCAGTACTTC. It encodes CASSIGLAGWYEQYF.

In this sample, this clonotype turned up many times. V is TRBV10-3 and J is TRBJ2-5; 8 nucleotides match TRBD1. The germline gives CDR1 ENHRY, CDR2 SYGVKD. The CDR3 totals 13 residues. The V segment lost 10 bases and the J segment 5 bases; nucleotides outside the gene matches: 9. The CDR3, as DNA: TGTGCCACCTCGACAGGGGCGCGGGAGACCCAGTACTTC. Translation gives CATSTGARETQYF.

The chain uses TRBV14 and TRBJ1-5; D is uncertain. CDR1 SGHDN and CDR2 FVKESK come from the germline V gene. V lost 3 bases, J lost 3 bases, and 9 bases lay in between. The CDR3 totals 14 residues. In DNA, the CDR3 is TGTGCCAGCAGCCATAAGGAAGACAATCAGCCCCAGCATTTT. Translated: CASSHKEDNQPQHF. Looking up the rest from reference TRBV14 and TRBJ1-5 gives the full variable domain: EAGVTQFPSHSVIEKGQTVTLRCDPISGHDNLYWYRRVMGKEIKFLLHFVKESKQDESGMPNNRFLAERTGGTYSTLKVQPAELEDSGVYFCASSHKEDNQPQHFGDGTRLSIL.

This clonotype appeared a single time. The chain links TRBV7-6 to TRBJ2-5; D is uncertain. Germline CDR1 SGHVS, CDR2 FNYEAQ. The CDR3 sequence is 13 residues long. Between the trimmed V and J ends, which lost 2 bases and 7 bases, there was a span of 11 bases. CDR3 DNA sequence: TGTGCCAGCAGCTTAATAGACCCGGGGACCCAGTACTTC. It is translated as CASSLIDPGTQYF.

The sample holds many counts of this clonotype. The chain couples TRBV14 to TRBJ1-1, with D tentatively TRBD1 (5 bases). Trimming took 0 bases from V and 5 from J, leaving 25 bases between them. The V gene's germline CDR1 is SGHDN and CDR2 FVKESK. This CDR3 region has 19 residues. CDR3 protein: CASSQDRGGARGRETEAFF. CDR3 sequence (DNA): TGTGCCAGCAGCCAAGATCGCGGAGGGGCTCGAGGTCGAGAGACTGAAGCTTTCTTT.

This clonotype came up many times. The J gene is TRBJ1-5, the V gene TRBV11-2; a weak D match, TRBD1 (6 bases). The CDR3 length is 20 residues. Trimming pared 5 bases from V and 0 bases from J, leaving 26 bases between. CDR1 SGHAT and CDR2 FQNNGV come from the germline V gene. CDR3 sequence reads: CASSKARGAPRVYSNQPQHF. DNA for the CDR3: TGTGCCAGCAGCAAAGCCCGGGGGGCCCCGCGGGTGTATAGCAATCAGCCCCAGCATTTT.

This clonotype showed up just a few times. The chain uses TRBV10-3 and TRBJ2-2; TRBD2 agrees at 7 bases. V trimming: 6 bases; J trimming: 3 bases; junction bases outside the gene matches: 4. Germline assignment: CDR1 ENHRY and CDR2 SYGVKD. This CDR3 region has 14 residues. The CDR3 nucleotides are TGTGCCATCAGCGGGAGGATCGACACCGGGGAGCTGTTTTTT. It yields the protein CAISGRIDTGELFF.

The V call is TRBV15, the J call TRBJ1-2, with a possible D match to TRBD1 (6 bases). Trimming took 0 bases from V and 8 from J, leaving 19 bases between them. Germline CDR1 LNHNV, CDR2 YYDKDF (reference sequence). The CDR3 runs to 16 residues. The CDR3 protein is CATSRDEAPGASGYTF. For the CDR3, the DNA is TGTGCCACCAGCAGAGATGAGGCACCGGGGGCCTCAGGCTACACCTTC.

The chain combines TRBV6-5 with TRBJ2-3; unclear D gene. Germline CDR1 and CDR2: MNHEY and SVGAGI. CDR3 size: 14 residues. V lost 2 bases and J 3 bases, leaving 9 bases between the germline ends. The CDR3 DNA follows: TGTGCCAGCAGTTACGGGCGACGGACAGATACGCAGTATTTT. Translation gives CASSYGRRTDTQYF.

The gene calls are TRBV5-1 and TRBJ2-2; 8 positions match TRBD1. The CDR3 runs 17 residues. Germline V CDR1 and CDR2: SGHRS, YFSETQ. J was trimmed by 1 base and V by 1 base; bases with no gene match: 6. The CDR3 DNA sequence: TGCGCCAGCAGCTTGCGGGGAGGACAGGGGAACACCGGGGAGCTGTTTTTT. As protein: CASSLRGGQGNTGELFF.